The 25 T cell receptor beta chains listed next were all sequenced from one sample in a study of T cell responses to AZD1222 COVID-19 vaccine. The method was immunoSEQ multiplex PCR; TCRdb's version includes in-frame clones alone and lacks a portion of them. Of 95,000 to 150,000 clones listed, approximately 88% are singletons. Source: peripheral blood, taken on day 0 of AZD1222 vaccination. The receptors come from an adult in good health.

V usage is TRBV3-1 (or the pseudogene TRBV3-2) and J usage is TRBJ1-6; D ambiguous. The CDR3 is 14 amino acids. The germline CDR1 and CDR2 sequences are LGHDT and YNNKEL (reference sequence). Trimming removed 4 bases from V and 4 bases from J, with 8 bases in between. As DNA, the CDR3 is TGTGCCAGCAGCCCTGGGCAGTATAATTCACCCCTCCACTTT. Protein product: CASSPGQYNSPLHF.

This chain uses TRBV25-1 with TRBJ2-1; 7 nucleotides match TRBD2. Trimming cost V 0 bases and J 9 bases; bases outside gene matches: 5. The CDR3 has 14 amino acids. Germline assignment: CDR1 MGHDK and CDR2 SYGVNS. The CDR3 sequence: CASSEYAGEGEQFF. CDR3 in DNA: TGTGCCAGCAGTGAATACGCGGGGGAAGGTGAGCAGTTCTTC.

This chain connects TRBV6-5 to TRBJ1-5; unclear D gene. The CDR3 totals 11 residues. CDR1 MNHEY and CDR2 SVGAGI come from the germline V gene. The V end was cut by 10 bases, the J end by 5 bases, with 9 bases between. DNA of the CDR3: TGTGCCACTCAAAATGATCAGCCCCAGCATTTT. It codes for CATQNDQPQHF.

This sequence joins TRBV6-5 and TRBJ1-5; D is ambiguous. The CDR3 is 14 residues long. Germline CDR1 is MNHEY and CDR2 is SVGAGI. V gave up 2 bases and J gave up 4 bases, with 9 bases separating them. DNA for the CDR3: TGTGCCAGCAGTTACCAACGGGGAAATCAGCCCCAGCATTTT. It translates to CASSYQRGNQPQHF.

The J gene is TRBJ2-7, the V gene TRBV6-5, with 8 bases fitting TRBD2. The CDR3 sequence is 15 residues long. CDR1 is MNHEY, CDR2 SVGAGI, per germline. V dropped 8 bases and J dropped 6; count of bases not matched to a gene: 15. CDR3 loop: CASYFAGGAGVEQYF. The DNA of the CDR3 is TGTGCCAGCTACTTCGCGGGGGGCGCGGGTGTCGAGCAGTACTTC.

As DNA, the CDR3 is TGTGCCAGCAGCCAACTCGACTGGAATGAGCAGTTCTTC. It is translated as CASSQLDWNEQFF. The V call is TRBV3-1 (or the pseudogene TRBV3-2), the J call TRBJ2-1, with D unclear. This CDR3 comprises 13 residues. Trimming shortened V by 2 bases and J by 7 bases, and 9 bases separated the two germline ends. Germline V CDR1 and CDR2: LGHDT, YNNKEL (reference sequence).

CDR3 loop: CASSLSPPNSPLHF. The CDR3 nucleotides read TGTGCCAGCAGTTTATCGCCCCCTAATTCACCCCTCCACTTT. J is TRBJ1-6 and V is TRBV27; D gene unclear. The CDR3 length is 14 residues. The germline CDR1 and CDR2 sequences are MNHEY and SMNVEV (reference sequence). V was cut by 0 bases and J by 6 bases, with 6 bases left in between.

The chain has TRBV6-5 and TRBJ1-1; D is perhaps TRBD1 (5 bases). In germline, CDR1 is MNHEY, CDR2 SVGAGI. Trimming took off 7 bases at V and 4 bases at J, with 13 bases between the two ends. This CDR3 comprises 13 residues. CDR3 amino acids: CASMISGATEAFF. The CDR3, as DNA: TGTGCCAGCATGATTAGTGGGGCCACTGAAGCTTTCTTT.

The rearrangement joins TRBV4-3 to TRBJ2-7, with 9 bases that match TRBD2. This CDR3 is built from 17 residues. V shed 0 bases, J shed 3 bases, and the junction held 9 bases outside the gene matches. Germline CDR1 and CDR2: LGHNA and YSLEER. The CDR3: CASSQDFGLAGSYEQYF. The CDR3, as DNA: TGCGCCAGCAGCCAAGATTTTGGGCTAGCGGGAAGCTACGAGCAGTACTTC.

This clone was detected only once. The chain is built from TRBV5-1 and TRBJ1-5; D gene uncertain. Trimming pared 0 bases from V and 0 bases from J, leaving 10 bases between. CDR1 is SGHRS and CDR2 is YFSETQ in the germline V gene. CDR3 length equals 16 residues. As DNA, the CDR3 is TGCGCCAGCAGCTTGGAACAGTGGTATAGCAATCAGCCCCAGCATTTT. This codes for CASSLEQWYSNQPQHF.

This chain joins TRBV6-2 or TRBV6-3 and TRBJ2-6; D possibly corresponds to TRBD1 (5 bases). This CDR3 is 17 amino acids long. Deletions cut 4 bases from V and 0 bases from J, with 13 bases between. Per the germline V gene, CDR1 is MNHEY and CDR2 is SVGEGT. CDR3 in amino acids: CASSFRLGVSGANVLTF. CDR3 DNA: TGTGCCAGCAGTTTCAGGCTAGGGGTCTCTGGGGCCAACGTCCTGACTTTC.

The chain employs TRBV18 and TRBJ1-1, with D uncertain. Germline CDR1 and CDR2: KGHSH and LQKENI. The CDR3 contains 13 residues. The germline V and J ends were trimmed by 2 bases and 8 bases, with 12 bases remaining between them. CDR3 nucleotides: TGTGCCAGCTCACCAGGGCAGGAGGAAGAAGCTTTCTTT. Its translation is CASSPGQEEEAFF.

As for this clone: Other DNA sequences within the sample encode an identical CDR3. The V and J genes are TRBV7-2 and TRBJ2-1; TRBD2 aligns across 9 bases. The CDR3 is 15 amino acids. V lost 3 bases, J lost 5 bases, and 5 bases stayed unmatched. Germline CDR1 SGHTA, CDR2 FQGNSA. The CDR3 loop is CASSLAGGPHNEQFF. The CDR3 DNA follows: TGTGCCAGCAGCTTGGCGGGGGGGCCCCACAATGAGCAGTTCTTC.

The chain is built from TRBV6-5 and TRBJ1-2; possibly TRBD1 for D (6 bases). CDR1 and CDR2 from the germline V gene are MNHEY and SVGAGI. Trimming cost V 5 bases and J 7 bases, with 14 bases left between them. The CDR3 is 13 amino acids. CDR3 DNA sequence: TGTGCCAGCAGTAAGGGGGGTCCTATTGGCTACACCTTC. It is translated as CASSKGGPIGYTF.

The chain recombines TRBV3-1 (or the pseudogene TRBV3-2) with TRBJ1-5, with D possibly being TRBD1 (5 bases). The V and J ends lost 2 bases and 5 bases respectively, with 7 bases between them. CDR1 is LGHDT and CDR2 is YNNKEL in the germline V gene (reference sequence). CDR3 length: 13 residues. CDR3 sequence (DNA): TGTGCCAGCAGCCAACAGGGACATCAGCCCCAGCATTTT. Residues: CASSQQGHQPQHF.

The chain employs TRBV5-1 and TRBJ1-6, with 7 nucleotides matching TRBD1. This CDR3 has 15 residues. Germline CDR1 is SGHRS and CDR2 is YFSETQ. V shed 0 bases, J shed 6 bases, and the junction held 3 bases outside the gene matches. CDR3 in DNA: TGCGCCAGCAGCTTGGGGGACAGCCTTAATTCACCCCTCCACTTT. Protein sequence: CASSLGDSLNSPLHF. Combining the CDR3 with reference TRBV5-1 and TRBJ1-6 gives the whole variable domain KAGVTQTPRYLIKTRGQQVTLSCSPISGHRSVSWYQQTPGQGLQFLFEYFSETQRNKGNFPGRFSGRQFSNSRSEMNVSTLELGDSALYLCASSLGDSLNSPLHFGNGTRLTVT.

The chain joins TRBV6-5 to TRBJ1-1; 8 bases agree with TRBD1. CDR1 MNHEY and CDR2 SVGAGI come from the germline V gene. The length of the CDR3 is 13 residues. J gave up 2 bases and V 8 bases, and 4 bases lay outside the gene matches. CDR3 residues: CASEDRVNTEAFF. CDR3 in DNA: TGTGCCAGCGAGGACAGGGTTAACACTGAAGCTTTCTTT.

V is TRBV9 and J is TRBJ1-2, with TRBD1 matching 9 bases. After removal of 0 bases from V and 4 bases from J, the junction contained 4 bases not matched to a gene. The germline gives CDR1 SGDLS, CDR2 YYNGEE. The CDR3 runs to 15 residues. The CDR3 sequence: CASSVGTGGRYGYTF. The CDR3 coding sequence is TGTGCCAGCAGCGTAGGCACAGGGGGCCGCTATGGCTACACCTTC. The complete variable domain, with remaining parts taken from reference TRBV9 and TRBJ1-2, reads DSGVTQTPKHLITATGQRVTLRCSPRSGDLSVYWYQQSLDQGLQFLIQYYNGEERAKGNILERFSAQQFPDLHSELNLSSLELGDSALYFCASSVGTGGRYGYTFGSGTRLTVV.

The CDR3 loop reads CASSPQKAGGTYNEQFF. The CDR3 DNA follows: TGTGCCAGCTCACCACAAAAAGCGGGAGGGACCTACAATGAGCAGTTCTTC. The V call is TRBV18, the J call TRBJ2-1, with TRBD2 matching over 10 bases. This CDR3 comprises 17 residues. J lost 2 bases, V lost 1 base, and 5 bases had no gene match. The V gene's germline CDR1 is KGHSH and CDR2 LQKENI.

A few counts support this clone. The CDR3 is CASRAGEHEQYF. The CDR3 DNA sequence: TGTGCCAGCAGGGCGGGGGAGCACGAGCAGTACTTC. The gene calls are TRBV6-6 and TRBJ2-7; 7 bases are shared with TRBD2. The CDR3 covers 12 residues. V lost 6 bases to trimming and J lost 5 bases; unmatched junction nucleotides: 4. CDR1 is MNHNY and CDR2 is SVGAGI in the germline V gene (reference sequence).

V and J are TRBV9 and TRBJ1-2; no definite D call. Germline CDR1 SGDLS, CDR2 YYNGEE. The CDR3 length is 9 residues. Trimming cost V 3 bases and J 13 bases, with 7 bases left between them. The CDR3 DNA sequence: TGTGCCAGCAGCGAACCCCTCACCTTC. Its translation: CASSEPLTF.

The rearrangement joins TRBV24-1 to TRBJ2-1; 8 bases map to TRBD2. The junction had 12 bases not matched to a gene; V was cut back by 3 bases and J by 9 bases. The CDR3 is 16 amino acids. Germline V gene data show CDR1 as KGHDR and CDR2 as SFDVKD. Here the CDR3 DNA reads TGTGCCACCAGTGATCAGTCTAGCGGGCCTGGGGGTGAGCAGTTCTTC. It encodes CATSDQSSGPGGEQFF.

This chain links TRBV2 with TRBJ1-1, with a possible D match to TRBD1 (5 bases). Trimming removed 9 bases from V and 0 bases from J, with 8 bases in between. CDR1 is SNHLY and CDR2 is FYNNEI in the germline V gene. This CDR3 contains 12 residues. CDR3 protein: CARGRMNTEAFF. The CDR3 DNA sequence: TGTGCCAGGGGACGAATGAACACTGAAGCTTTCTTT.

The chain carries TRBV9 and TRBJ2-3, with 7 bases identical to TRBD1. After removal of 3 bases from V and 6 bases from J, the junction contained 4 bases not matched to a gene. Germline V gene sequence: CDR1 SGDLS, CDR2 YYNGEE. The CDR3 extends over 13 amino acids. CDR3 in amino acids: CASSAKGADTQYF. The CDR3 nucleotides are TGTGCCAGCAGCGCCAAGGGGGCGGATACGCAGTATTTT. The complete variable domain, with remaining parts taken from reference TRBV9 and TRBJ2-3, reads DSGVTQTPKHLITATGQRVTLRCSPRSGDLSVYWYQQSLDQGLQFLIQYYNGEERAKGNILERFSAQQFPDLHSELNLSSLELGDSALYFCASSAKGADTQYFGPGTRLTVL.

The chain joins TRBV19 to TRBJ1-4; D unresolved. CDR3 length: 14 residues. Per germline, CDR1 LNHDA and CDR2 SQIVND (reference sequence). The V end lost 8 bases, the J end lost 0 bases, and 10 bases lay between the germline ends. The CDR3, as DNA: TGTGCCAGTCAGAGATATGCAACTAATGAAAAACTGTTTTTT. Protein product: CASQRYATNEKLFF.